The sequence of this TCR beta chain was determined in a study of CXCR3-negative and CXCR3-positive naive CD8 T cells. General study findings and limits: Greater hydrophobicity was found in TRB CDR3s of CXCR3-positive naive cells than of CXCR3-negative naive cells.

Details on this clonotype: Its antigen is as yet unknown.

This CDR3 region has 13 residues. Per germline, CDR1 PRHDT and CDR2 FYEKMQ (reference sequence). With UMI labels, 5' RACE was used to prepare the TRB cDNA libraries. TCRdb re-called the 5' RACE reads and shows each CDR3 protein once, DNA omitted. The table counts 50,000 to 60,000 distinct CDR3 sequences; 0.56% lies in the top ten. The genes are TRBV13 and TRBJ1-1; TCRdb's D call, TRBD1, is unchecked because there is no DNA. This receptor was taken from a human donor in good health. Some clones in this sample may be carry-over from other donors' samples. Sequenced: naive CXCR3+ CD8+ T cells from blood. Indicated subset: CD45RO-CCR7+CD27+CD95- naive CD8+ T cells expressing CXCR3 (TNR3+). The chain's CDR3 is CASSLRQGDEAFF. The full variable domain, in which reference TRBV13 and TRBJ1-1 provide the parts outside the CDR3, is AAGVIQSPRHLIKEKRETATLKCYPIPRHDTVYWYQQGPGQDPQFLISFYEKMQSDKGSIPDRFSAQQFSDYHSELNMSSLELGDSALYFCASSLRQGDEAFFGQGTRLTVV.